Listed below are T cell receptor beta chains from one sample, sequenced in a study of blood T cell repertoires in COVID-19. TCRdb's table, derived via immunoSEQ multiplex PCR, lists solely in-frame clones and lacks some. The sample carries under 250,000 clones, around 81% recorded once. Sequenced: PBMCs or T cells enriched from blood (not recorded which). Receptor source: a man aged 30 to 39 with acute COVID-19. CDR3s include the opening cysteine and the closing phenylalanine or tryptophan. Clone size is shown for a subset of rows, as once, few, many or a class of expanded clone.

clone size | V gene | CDR3 protein
. | TRBV2 | CASSTGFYNEQFF
few | TRBV28 | CASTIGLAGPYEQYF
. | TRBV6-6 | CASSPRVQGVSYEQYF
. | TRBV3-1/TRBV3-2 | CASSQGVGGSYNEQFF
. | TRBV7-3 | CASSQNGNSYNSPLHF
. | TRBV5-1 | CASGAAGFYGYTF
. | TRBV30 | CAWSGGNYGYTF
. | TRBV11-2 | CASSRGTSGGLTDTQYF
. | TRBV7-2 | CASSPSAGFDEQYF
. | TRBV7-9 | CASSLGAGTTNEKLFF
. | TRBV18 | CASSPPTGGFNSPLHF
. | TRBV7-9 | CASSRTGTGKNSPLHF
. | TRBV6-1 | CASSIPSGGGDTQYF
. | TRBV7-2 | CASSLLHLQGQPQHF
. | TRBV21-1 | CASSNRTGGNGSPLHF
. | TRBV5-6 | CASSLYGQGAYEQYF
. | TRBV5-6 | CASSLILALGGGNEQFF
few | TRBV19 | CASRETGYTTYGYTF
few | TRBV19 | CASSVGQGKAPLHF
. | TRBV6-5 | CASGGNQPQHF
few | TRBV9 | CASSVGPSGAYNEQFF
. | TRBV9 | CASSATGGWGGETQYF
few | TRBV27 | CASSRGGATYEQYF
. | TRBV10-3 | CAISERGGNEKLFF
. | TRBV3-1/TRBV3-2 | CASSFGTGNYGYTF
. | TRBV6-2/TRBV6-3 | CASSYGGGRNSYEQYF
. | TRBV10-3 | CAISEWAGSMNTEAFF
. | TRBV24-1 | CATSDFRNTEAFF
once | TRBV6-5 | CASSSLQANTEAFF
. | TRBV6-6 | CASSYLEGGYTF
. | TRBV3-1/TRBV3-2 | CASSPVSSYNEQFF
. | TRBV2 | CASSEGTGADEQYF
. | TRBV12-3/TRBV12-4 | CATRQGLYNEQFF
. | TRBV11-3 | CASSLGNRGSYNEQFF
. | TRBV12-3/TRBV12-4 | CASSSYSNQPQHF
. | TRBV7-9 | CASSSLGDEQYF
. | TRBV19 | CASTQPILSGNTIYF
once | TRBV28 | CASSPQTAGNTIYF
. | TRBV28 | CASSSGQGALGANVLTF
few | TRBV28 | CASSSGGFWPNEKLFF